This paragraph reports one TCR beta chain. This sample was included in a study of blood T cell repertoires in COVID-19. Overall study context: Nucleic acid was either cDNA or gDNA, and it came from T cells, B-cell-depleted T cells, or PBMCs.

The CDR3 has 16 amino acids. Germline CDR1 SGDLS, CDR2 YYNGEE. V lost 4 bases and J lost 3; bases outside the gene matches: 10. Repertoires were generated with immunoSEQ multiplex PCR, while TCRdb's copy carries only in-frame clones and drops some. In the table there are about 200,000 clones, around 89% of which are singletons. The sequence was obtained from a woman aged 18-29 years who had recovered from COVID-19. V gene TRBV9 combines with J gene TRBJ1-3; the match to TRBD1 covers 7 bases. Sequencing was done on a sample of PBMCs or T cells enriched from blood (not recorded which). In DNA form, the CDR3 reads TGTGCCAGCAGCACCCAAGACAGGGCCGGTGGAAACACCATATATTTT. Its protein is CASSTQDRAGGNTIYF.